The clone carrying this T cell receptor (beta chain) has ten or more counts. Antigen specificity is unknown. The record originates from a study of T cells in Graves' hyperthyroidism and ophthalmopathy. Points from the study as a whole: Blood held most thyroid clonotypes expanded above 0.001 frequency.

Amplified regions were TCR beta CDR3 sequences from RNA transcripts. First-round RT-PCR with HTBI primers amplified the TCR CDR3 region. A single record per CDR3 protein comes from TCRdb applying MiXCR to the multiplex PCR reads. The sample holds around 250,000 distinct CDR3 sequences, 13% to 15% seen once. Trimming took off 5 bases at V and 3 bases at J, with 17 bases between the two ends. The germline V gene has CDR1 MNHNS and CDR2 SASEGT. This CDR3 is 16 amino acids long. Together with thyroid ultrasound, orbital computed tomography, serum thyroxine and TRAb, clinical symptoms were used for diagnoses. When hyperthyroidism was first diagnosed, the blood sample was taken, preceding any ophthalmopathy symptoms. Each 10 ml fresh peripheral blood draw supplied the PBMCs.

The sequenced sample consisted of blood. This chain connects TRBV6-1 to TRBJ1-3, with a weak D call TRBD1 (5 bases). This TCR was sampled from a woman in her 40s with Graves' hyperthyroidism that later progressed to Graves' ophthalmopathy. The CDR3 DNA sequence: TGTGCCAGCAGTAAACCACAGGTTGCGGGTGGAAACACCATATATTTT. It specifies CASSKPQVAGGNTIYF.